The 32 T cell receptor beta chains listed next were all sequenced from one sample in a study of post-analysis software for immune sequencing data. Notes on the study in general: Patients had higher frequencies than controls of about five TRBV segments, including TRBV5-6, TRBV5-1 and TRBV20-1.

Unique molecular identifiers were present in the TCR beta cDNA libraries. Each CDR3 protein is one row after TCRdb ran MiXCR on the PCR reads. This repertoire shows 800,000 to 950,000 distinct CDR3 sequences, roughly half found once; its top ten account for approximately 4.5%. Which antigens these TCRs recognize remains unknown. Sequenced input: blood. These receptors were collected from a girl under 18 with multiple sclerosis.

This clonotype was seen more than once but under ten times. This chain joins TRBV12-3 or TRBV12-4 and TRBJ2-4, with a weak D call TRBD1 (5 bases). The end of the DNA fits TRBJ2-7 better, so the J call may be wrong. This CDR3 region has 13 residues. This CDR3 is CASSLFRGHEQYF. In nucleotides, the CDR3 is TGTGCCAGCAGTCTCTTTAGGGGTCACGAGCAGTACTTC.

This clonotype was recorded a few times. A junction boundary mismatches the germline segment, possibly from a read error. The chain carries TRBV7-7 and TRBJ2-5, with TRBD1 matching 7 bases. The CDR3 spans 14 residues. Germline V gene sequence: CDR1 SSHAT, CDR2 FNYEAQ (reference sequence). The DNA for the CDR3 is TGTGCTAGCAGCCCCACGACAGGGTTGGAGACCCAGTACTTC. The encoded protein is CASSPTTGLETQYF.

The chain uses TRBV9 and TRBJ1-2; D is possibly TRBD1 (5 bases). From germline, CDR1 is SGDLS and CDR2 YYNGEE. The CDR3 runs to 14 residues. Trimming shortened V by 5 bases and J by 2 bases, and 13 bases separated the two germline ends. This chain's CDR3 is CASSSGGVNYGYTF. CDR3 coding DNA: TGTGCCAGCAGTTCGGGGGGGGTAAACTATGGCTACACCTTC.

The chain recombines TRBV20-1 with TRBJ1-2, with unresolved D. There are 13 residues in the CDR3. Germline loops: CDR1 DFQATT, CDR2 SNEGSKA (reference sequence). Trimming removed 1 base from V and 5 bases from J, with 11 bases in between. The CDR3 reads CSARADASYGYTF. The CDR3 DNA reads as TGCAGTGCTAGAGCAGATGCTTCATATGGCTACACCTTC.

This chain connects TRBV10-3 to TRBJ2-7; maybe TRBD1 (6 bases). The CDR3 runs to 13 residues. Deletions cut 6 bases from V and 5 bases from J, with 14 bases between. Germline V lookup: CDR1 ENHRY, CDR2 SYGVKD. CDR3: CAIRKNRDHEQYF. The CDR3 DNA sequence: TGTGCCATCAGGAAGAACAGGGATCACGAGCAGTACTTC.

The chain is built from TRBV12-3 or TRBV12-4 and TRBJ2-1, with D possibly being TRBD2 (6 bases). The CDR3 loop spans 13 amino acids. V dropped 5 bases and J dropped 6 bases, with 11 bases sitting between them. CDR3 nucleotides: TGTGCCAGCAGTGAGAGACTAGTCAATGAGCAGTTCTTC. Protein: CASSERLVNEQFF.

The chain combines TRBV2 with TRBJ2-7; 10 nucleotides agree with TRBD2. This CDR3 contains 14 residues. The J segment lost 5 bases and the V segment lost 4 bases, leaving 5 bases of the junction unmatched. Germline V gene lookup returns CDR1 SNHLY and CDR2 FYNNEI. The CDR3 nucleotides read TGTGCCAGCAGTGTGACTAGCGGGTCTCACGAGCAGTACTTC. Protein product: CASSVTSGSHEQYF.

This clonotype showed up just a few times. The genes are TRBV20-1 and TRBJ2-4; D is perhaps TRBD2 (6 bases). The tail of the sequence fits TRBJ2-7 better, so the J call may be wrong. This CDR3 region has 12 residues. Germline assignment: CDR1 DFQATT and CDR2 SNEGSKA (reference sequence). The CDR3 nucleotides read TGCAGTGCCAGGGAGACTAGTAGCGAGCAGTACTTC. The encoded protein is CSARETSSEQYF.

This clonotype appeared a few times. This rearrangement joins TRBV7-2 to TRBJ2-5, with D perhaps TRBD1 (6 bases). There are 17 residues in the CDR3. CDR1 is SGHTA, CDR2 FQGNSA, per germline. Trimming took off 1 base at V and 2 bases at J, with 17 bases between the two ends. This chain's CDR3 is CASSLVDYRETQETQYF. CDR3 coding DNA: TGTGCCAGCAGCTTAGTCGACTACAGGGAAACGCAAGAGACCCAGTACTTC.

CDR3 region: CASSFTGGNTEAFF. The CDR3 nucleotides read TGTGCCAGCAGCTTCACAGGGGGGAACACTGAAGCTTTCTTT. The genes are TRBV7-2 and TRBJ1-1; TRBD1 agrees at 8 bases. The germline V gene encodes CDR1 SGHTA and CDR2 FQGNSA. There are 14 residues in the CDR3. Losses at the gene ends were 3 bases for V and 1 base for J; bases not matched to a gene: 1.

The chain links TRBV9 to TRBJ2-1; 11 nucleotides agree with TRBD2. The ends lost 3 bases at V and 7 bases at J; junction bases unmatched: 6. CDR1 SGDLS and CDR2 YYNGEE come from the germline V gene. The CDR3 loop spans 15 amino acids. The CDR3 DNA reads TGTGCCAGCAGCGCCTTTAGCGGGGGGGTGAATGAGCAGTTCTTC. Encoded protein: CASSAFSGGVNEQFF.

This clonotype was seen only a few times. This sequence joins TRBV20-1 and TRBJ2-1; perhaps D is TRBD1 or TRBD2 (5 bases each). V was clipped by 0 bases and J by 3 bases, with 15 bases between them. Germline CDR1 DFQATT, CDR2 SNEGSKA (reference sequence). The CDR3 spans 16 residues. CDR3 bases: TGCAGTGCTAGAGATTTTGGGGCTGGGGGCTACAATGAGCAGTTCTTC. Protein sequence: CSARDFGAGGYNEQFF.

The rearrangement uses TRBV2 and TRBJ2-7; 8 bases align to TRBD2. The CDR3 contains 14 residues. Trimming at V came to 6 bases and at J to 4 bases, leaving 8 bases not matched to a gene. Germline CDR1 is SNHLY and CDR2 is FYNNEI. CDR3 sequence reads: CASRPGLAGYEQYF. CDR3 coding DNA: TGTGCCAGCAGGCCTGGACTAGCTGGGTACGAGCAGTACTTC.

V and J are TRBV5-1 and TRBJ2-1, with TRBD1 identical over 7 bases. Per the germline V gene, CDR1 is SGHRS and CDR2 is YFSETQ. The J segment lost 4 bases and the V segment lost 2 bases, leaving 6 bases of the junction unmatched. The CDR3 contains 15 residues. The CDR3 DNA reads TGCGCCAGCAGCTTCCCAGGACAGGCTTACAATGAGCAGTTCTTC. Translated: CASSFPGQAYNEQFF. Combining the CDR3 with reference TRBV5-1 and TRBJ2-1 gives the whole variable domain KAGVTQTPRYLIKTRGQQVTLSCSPISGHRSVSWYQQTPGQGLQFLFEYFSETQRNKGNFPGRFSGRQFSNSRSEMNVSTLELGDSALYLCASSFPGQAYNEQFFGPGTRLTVL.

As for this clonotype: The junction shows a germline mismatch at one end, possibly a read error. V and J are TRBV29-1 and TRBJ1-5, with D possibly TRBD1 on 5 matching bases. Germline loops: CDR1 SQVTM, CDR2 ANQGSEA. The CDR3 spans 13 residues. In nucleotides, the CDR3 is TGCAGCGTAGGGACGGTAAGCAATCAGCCCCGGCATTTT. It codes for CSVGTVSNQPRHF.

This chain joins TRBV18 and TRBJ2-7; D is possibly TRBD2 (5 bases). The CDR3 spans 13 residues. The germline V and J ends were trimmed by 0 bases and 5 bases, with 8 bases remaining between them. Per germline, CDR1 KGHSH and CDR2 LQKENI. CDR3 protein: CASSPPSSDEQYF. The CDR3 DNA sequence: TGTGCCAGCTCACCACCTAGTAGCGACGAGCAGTACTTC.

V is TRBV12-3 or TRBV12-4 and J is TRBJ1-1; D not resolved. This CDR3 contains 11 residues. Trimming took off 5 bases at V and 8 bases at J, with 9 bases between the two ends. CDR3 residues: CASSPGPEAFF. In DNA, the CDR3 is TGTGCCAGCAGTCCCGGACCGGAAGCTTTCTTT.

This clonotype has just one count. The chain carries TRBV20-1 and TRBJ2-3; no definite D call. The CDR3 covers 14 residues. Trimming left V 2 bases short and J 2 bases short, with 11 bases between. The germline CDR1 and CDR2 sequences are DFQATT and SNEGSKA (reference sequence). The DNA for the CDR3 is TGCAGTGCTAGAAAATCTCTAGACACAGATACGCAGTATTTT. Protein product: CSARKSLDTDTQYF.

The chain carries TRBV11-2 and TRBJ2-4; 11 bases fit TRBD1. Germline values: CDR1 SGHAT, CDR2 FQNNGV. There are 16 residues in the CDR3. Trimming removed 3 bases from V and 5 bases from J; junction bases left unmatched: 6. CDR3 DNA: TGTGCCAGCAGCTTCGGGACAGGGGGTAGCCAAAACATTCAGTACTTC. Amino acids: CASSFGTGGSQNIQYF.

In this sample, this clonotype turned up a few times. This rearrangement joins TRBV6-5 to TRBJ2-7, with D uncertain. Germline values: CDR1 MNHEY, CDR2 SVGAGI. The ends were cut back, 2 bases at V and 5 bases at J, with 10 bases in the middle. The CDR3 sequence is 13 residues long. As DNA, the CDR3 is TGTGCCAGCAGTTACACAATCGGGCACGAGCAGTACTTC. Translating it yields CASSYTIGHEQYF.

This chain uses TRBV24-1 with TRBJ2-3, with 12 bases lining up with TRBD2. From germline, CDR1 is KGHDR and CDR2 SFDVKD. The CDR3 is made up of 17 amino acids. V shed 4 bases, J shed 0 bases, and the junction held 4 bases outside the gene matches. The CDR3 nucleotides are TGTGCCACCAGTGAAGGACTAGCGGGACCTAGCACAGATACGCAGTATTTT. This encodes CATSEGLAGPSTDTQYF.

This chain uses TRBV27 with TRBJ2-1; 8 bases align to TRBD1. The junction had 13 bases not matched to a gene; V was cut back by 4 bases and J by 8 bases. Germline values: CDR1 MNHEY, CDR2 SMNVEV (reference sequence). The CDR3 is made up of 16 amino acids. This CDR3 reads CASSYQGQARVYEQFF. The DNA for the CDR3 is TGTGCCAGCAGTTACCAGGGACAGGCTAGGGTCTATGAGCAGTTCTTC.

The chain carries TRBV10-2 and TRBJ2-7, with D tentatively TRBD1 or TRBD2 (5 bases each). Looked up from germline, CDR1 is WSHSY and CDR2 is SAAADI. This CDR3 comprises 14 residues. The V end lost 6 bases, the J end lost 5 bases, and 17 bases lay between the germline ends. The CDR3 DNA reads TGCGCCAGCAGGAGGGGTTACGGAGTTAACGAGCAGTACTTC. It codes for CASRRGYGVNEQYF.

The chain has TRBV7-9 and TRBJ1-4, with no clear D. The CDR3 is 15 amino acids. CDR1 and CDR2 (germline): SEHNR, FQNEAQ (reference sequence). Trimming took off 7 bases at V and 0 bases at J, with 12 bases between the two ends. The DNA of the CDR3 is TGTGCCAGCACTCCTGGTCCTGCAACTAATGAAAAACTGTTTTTT. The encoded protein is CASTPGPATNEKLFF.

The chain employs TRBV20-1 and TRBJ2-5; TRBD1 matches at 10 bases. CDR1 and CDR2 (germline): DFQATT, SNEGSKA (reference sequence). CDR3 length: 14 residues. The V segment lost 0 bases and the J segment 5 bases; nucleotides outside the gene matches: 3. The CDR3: CSARDLGQGETQYF. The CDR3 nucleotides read TGCAGTGCTAGAGATTTGGGACAGGGGGAGACCCAGTACTTC.

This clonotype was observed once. The CDR3 bases are TGTGCCATCAGTGATTCACAGGGGGACGTCCTGACTTTC. This sequence encodes CAISDSQGDVLTF. The chain has TRBV10-3 and TRBJ2-6, with 8 bases matching TRBD1. V was clipped by 3 bases and J by 11 bases; unmatched bases: 3. Germline V gene lookup returns CDR1 ENHRY and CDR2 SYGVKD. CDR3 size: 13 residues.

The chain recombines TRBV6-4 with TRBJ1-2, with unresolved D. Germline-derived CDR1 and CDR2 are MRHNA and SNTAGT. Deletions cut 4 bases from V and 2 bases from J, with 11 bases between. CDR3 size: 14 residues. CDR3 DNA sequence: TGTGCCAGCAGTGGACCATTAATCAACTATGGCTACACCTTC. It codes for CASSGPLINYGYTF.

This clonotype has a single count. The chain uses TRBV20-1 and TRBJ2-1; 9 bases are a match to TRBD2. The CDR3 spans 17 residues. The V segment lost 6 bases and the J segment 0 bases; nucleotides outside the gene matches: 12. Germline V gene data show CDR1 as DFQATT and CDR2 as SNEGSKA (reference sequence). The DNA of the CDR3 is TGCAGTGCGAGACAACCCAGCGGGGGGAGCTCCTACAATGAGCAGTTCTTC. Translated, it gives CSARQPSGGSSYNEQFF.

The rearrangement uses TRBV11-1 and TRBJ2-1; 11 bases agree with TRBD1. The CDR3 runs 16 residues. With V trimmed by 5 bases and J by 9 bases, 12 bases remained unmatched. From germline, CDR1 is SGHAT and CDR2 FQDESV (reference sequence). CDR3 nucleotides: TGTGCCAGCAGCCCCCGGACAGGGGGCGTGGGTGGTGAGCAGTTCTTC. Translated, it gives CASSPRTGGVGGEQFF.

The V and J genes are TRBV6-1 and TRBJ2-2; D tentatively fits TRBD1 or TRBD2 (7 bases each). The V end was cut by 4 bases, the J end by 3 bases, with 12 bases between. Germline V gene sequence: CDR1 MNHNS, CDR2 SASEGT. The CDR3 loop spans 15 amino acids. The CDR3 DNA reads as TGTGCCAGCAGTGCACAGGGGAGGGACACCGGGGAGCTGTTTTTT. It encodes CASSAQGRDTGELFF.

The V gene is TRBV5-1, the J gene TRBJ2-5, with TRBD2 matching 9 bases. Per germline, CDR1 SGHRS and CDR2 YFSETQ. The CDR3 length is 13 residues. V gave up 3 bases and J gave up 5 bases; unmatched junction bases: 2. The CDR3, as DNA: TGCGCCAGCAGCTGGAGCGGGGGGGAGACCCAGTACTTC. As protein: CASSWSGGETQYF.

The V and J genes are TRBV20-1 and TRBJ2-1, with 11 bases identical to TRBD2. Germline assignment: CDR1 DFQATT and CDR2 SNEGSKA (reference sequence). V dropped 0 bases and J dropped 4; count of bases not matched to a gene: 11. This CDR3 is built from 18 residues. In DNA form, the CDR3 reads TGCAGTGCTAGAGATACTAGCGGGGGACAGCTTTTTTACAATGAGCAGTTCTTC. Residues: CSARDTSGGQLFYNEQFF.